This record concerns one T cell receptor (beta chain) sequence. No antigen is known for it. The junction had 3 bases not matched to a gene; V was cut back by 6 bases and J by 1 base. The CDR3 consists of 12 residues. Per the germline V gene, CDR1 is SQVTM and CDR2 is ANQGSEA. When the RNA was reverse transcribed, random hexamers were used with an input of 0.5 to 1 ug. Each CDR3 protein is one row after TCRdb ran MiXCR on the immunoSEQ multiplex PCR reads. This repertoire shows hundreds of thousands of distinct CDR3 sequences, 85% to 95% found once; its top ten account for about 0.07%. The data were taken from a study of CD8 T cells in Susac syndrome. General study points: Individuals included in the TCR sequencing and HLA analysis were acknowledged by the study to be relatively few in number.

Sequencing was performed on CD4+ T cells from PBMCs. The TCR was taken from a human donor with multiple sclerosis. V usage is TRBV29-1 and J usage is TRBJ2-7; 7 bases align to TRBD1. The CDR3 loop reads CSVLTGSYEQYF. CDR3 nucleotide sequence: TGCAGCGTGCTGACAGGGTCCTACGAGCAGTACTTC.